The 19 T cell receptor beta chains below come from one sample, sequenced in a study of CD8 T cells in Susac syndrome. RNA in amounts of roughly 0.5 to 1 ug was reverse transcribed with random hexamers. Each CDR3 protein gets one entry after TCRdb re-called the immunoSEQ multiplex PCR reads with MiXCR. Here the sample spans approximately 190,000 distinct CDR3 sequences, 85% to 95% being singletons. Sequences were obtained from CD8+ T cells from PBMCs. Source of these receptors: a human donor with Susac syndrome.

V gene TRBV28 combines with J gene TRBJ2-7, with D perhaps being TRBD1 or TRBD2 (5 bases each). This CDR3 is built from 15 residues. With 6 bases removed from V and 0 bases from J, the gap between germline ends came to 15 bases. Germline CDR1 reads MDHEN; CDR2 reads SYDVKM. The CDR3 DNA reads TGTGCCAGCAGACCGACTGGGACGTCCTCCTACGAGCAGTACTTC. As protein: CASRPTGTSSYEQYF.

The chain is built from TRBV9 and TRBJ2-3; 9 positions match TRBD1. This CDR3 has 15 residues. V dropped 3 bases and J dropped 6; count of bases not matched to a gene: 8. Germline V gene lookup returns CDR1 SGDLS and CDR2 YYNGEE. CDR3 in amino acids: CASSGAGTGTDTQYF. The DNA for the CDR3 is TGTGCCAGCAGCGGGGCAGGGACAGGGACTGATACGCAGTATTTT.

The chain has TRBV20-1 and TRBJ2-7; 12 bases align to TRBD2. V lost 0 bases, J lost 2 bases, and 5 bases stayed unmatched. CDR1 and CDR2 from the germline V gene are DFQATT and SNEGSKA (reference sequence). This CDR3 contains 16 residues. CDR3 sequence: CSARDGLAGIPYEQYF. CDR3 DNA: TGCAGTGCTAGAGATGGACTAGCGGGAATACCCTACGAGCAGTACTTC.

V and J are TRBV29-1 and TRBJ1-1; possible D gene TRBD1, 5 bases. Trimming took off 0 bases at V and 11 bases at J, with 10 bases between the two ends. CDR3 size: 11 residues. CDR1 and CDR2 from the germline V gene are SQVTM and ANQGSEA. CDR3 amino acids: CSVEDLGEAFF. CDR3 bases: TGCAGCGTTGAAGATTTGGGGGAGGCTTTCTTT.

The chain links TRBV2 to TRBJ1-3; no clear D. The CDR3 contains 13 residues. From germline, CDR1 is SNHLY and CDR2 FYNNEI. The V end was cut by 10 bases, the J end by 0 bases, with 10 bases between. The CDR3 reads CATDGYSGNTIYF. CDR3 in DNA: TGTGCCACCGACGGTTACTCTGGAAACACCATATATTTT.

The chain is built from TRBV7-3 and TRBJ2-1; D is perhaps TRBD1 or TRBD2 (5 bases each). The CDR3 length is 14 residues. CDR1 and CDR2 from the germline V gene are SGHTA and FQGTGA. Trimming took 5 bases from V and 4 from J, leaving 12 bases between them. CDR3 in amino acids: CASSRDGPYNEQFF. Written as DNA, the CDR3 is TGTGCCAGCAGCCGGGACGGACCATACAATGAGCAGTTCTTC.

This chain links TRBV9 with TRBJ2-5; TRBD2 matches at 10 bases. V lost 6 bases, J lost 2 bases, and 7 bases stayed unmatched. Looked up from germline, CDR1 is SGDLS and CDR2 is YYNGEE. The CDR3 is 15 amino acids. CDR3 bases: TGTGCCAGCACAAGCAGCGGGGGGGAACAAGAGACCCAGTACTTC. Translation gives CASTSSGGEQETQYF.

The chain has TRBV20-1 and TRBJ2-2; D is perhaps TRBD1 (6 bases). Trimming removed 3 bases from V and 0 bases from J, with 11 bases in between. The CDR3 runs 15 residues. Germline V gives CDR1 DFQATT, CDR2 SNEGSKA (reference sequence). The CDR3 coding sequence is TGCAGTGCTAGGAGACAGGACCCGAACACCGGGGAGCTGTTTTTT. It is translated as CSARRQDPNTGELFF.

The gene calls are TRBV13 and TRBJ1-2, with 7 bases that match TRBD1. This CDR3 has 13 amino acids. Germline V gives CDR1 PRHDT, CDR2 FYEKMQ (reference sequence). The trim removed 5 bases at V and 7 bases at J, leaving 7 bases unmatched. The CDR3 is CASSEGQSAGYTF. The CDR3 bases are TGTGCCAGCAGCGAGGGACAGTCGGCTGGCTACACCTTC.

V is TRBV6-5 and J is TRBJ1-2; 11 nucleotides line up with TRBD1. CDR1 is MNHEY and CDR2 is SVGAGI in the germline V gene. The CDR3 runs 16 residues. V shed 0 bases and J 7 bases; nucleotides not matched to a gene: 7. CDR3 loop: CASSYSGTGGFFGYTF. CDR3 nucleotide sequence: TGTGCCAGCAGTTACTCCGGGACAGGGGGTTTCTTTGGCTACACCTTC.

The rearrangement joins TRBV13 to TRBJ1-1, with 9 bases aligning to TRBD1. The germline V gene has CDR1 PRHDT and CDR2 FYEKMQ (reference sequence). The CDR3 has 16 amino acids. V dropped 1 base and J dropped 6; count of bases not matched to a gene: 9. CDR3 sequence (DNA): TGTGCCAGCAGCTTAGAGGAGAAAACAGGGGGCCCTGAAGCTTTCTTT. The encoded protein is CASSLEEKTGGPEAFF.

In its sample, this clonotype was seen once. The chain joins TRBV7-8 to TRBJ2-3; TRBD1 matches at 7 bases. Germline CDR1 SGHVS, CDR2 FQNEAQ. V shed 1 base and J 5 bases; nucleotides not matched to a gene: 9. The CDR3 runs 16 residues. CDR3 nucleotides: TGTGCCAGCAGCTTAGGCGAACAGGGGATAGGAGATACGCAGTATTTT. It yields the protein CASSLGEQGIGDTQYF.

This chain links TRBV20-1 with TRBJ1-2, with a weak D call TRBD1 (6 bases). Germline lookup yields CDR1 DFQATT and CDR2 SNEGSKA (reference sequence). This CDR3 comprises 14 residues. V lost 0 bases and J lost 0, with 8 bases in between. The CDR3 loop is CSARDGGTNYGYTF. As DNA, the CDR3 is TGCAGTGCTAGAGACGGGGGCACTAACTATGGCTACACCTTC.

The rearrangement links TRBV6-2 or TRBV6-3 to TRBJ2-1; TRBD1 matches at 9 bases. The trim removed 6 bases at V and 10 bases at J, leaving 13 bases unmatched. Germline lookup yields CDR1 MNHEY and CDR2 SVGEGT. The CDR3 totals 15 residues. The CDR3 spells CASRERDREVDEQFF. In DNA, the CDR3 is TGTGCCAGCAGGGAGCGGGACAGGGAAGTCGACGAGCAGTTCTTC.

This chain uses TRBV7-8 with TRBJ2-1; the D gene could be TRBD1 or TRBD2 (5 bases each). V was shortened by 1 base and J by 10 bases, with 8 bases between the two germline ends. Germline V gene data show CDR1 as SGHVS and CDR2 as FQNEAQ. CDR3 length: 12 residues. DNA of the CDR3: TGTGCCAGCAGCTTAGAGGGGACGGAGCAGTTCTTC. Protein sequence: CASSLEGTEQFF.

The V and J genes are TRBV9 and TRBJ2-6, with 7 bases lining up with TRBD1. This CDR3 region has 16 residues. V shed 2 bases, J shed 1 base, and the junction held 3 bases outside the gene matches. Per the germline V gene, CDR1 is SGDLS and CDR2 is YYNGEE. CDR3 DNA: TGTGCCAGCAGCGTGACAGGGTTATCTGGGGCCAACGTCCTGACTTTC. It encodes CASSVTGLSGANVLTF. The full variable domain, in which reference TRBV9 and TRBJ2-6 provide the parts outside the CDR3, is DSGVTQTPKHLITATGQRVTLRCSPRSGDLSVYWYQQSLDQGLQFLIQYYNGEERAKGNILERFSAQQFPDLHSELNLSSLELGDSALYFCASSVTGLSGANVLTFGAGSRLTVL.

This rearrangement joins TRBV6-6 to TRBJ2-5; TRBD2 matches at 11 bases. The CDR3 has 15 amino acids. Germline CDR1 MNHNY, CDR2 SVGAGI (reference sequence). Germline trimming cut 2 bases from V and 1 base from J; bases unmatched to any gene: 0. The chain's CDR3 is CASSYLAGGQETQYF. The CDR3 DNA sequence: TGTGCCAGCAGTTACCTAGCGGGAGGCCAAGAGACCCAGTACTTC.

V gene TRBV30 combines with J gene TRBJ1-3, with D unclear. Germline CDR1 GTSNPN, CDR2 SVGIG (reference sequence). CDR3 length equals 13 residues. Trimming took off 5 bases at V and 4 bases at J, with 12 bases between the two ends. CDR3 nucleotides: TGTGCCTGGGATGTTGTCTCCGGAAACACCATATATTTT. Translation: CAWDVVSGNTIYF.

Notes on this clonotype: At one boundary the junction diverges from the germline segment, which might be a read error. The J gene is TRBJ2-3, the V gene TRBV20-1, with TRBD1 identical over 9 bases. The CDR3 spans 16 residues. Germline CDR1 is DFQATT and CDR2 is SNEGSKA (reference sequence). The CDR3 sequence: CSARARGGQGTYTQYF. CDR3 coding DNA: TGCAGTGCTAGAGCTAGGGGGGGACAGGGCACATATACGCAGTATTTT.